This T cell receptor (beta chain) was obtained from a study of cytomegalovirus exposure and HLA in healthy donors. The CDR3 extends over 14 amino acids. Trimming left V 6 bases short and J 5 bases short, with 16 bases between. Germline V gene sequence: CDR1 SGHAT, CDR2 FQNNGV. PCR employed 60 Vbeta and 13 Jbeta primers. The repertoire was sequenced with immunoSEQ multiplex PCR; TCRdb's copy has only in-frame clones and lacks some. This table holds about 190,000 clones, approximately 87% found once. The chain combines TRBV11-2 with TRBJ1-1; a weak D match, TRBD1 (6 bases). The clonotype originates from a man aged 25-45 years in good health and CMV-seronegative. Sequenced material: PBMCs. As DNA, the CDR3 is TGTGCCAGCAGTCATACAGGGCAGGGGACTGAAGCTTTCTTT. Translated, it gives CASSHTGQGTEAFF.